What follows are 32 T cell receptor beta chains derived from one specimen sequenced in a study of CD8 T cells in Susac syndrome (dated by TCRdb to between 2017 and 2020). Library construction relied on the immunoSEQ multiplex PCR assay. RNA was extracted using the RNeasy kit, and about 0.5 to 1 microgram was reverse transcribed with random hexamers. In TCRdb, the public reads were trimmed at Q25 with fastp and aligned with MiXCR, with productive beta chains retained. Duplicate CDR3 protein sequences are folded into a single record with the most common DNA and genes. The sample data list 160,000 or so distinct CDR3 sequences, and roughly 96% of these were observed just once. The ten top clones hold less than 0.2% of the sample. Sequencing used CD8+ T cells from PBMCs. The receptors stem from a human donor with multiple sclerosis.

The chain uses TRBV7-8 and TRBJ2-1; 7 positions match TRBD2. Germline V CDR1 and CDR2: SGHVS, FQNEAQ. The CDR3 is 17 residues long. The J segment lost 0 bases and the V segment lost 10 bases, leaving 15 bases of the junction unmatched. CDR3 sequence (DNA): TGTGCCACCTCAACCCCCTTAGCGGGCCGCTCCTACAATGAGCAGTTCTTC. The encoded protein is CATSTPLAGRSYNEQFF. Combining the CDR3 with reference TRBV7-8 and TRBJ2-1 gives the whole variable domain GAGVSQSPRYKVAKRGQDVALRCDPISGHVSLFWYQQALGQGPEFLTYFQNEAQLDKSGLPSDRFFAERPEGSVSTLKIQRTQQEDSAVYLCATSTPLAGRSYNEQFFGPGTRLTVL.

J is TRBJ2-7 and V is TRBV28; D unclear. This CDR3 has 13 amino acids. Trimming took 10 bases from V and 6 from J, leaving 19 bases between them. Germline loops: CDR1 MDHEN, CDR2 SYDVKM. The CDR3 protein is CANPWGSPGEQYF. The CDR3 DNA reads as TGTGCCAACCCGTGGGGATCCCCCGGCGAGCAGTACTTC.

The chain couples TRBV28 to TRBJ2-7, with 11 bases lining up with TRBD2. The length of the CDR3 is 14 residues. The germline CDR1 and CDR2 sequences are MDHEN and SYDVKM. J gave up 5 bases and V 6 bases, and 6 bases lay outside the gene matches. CDR3 protein: CASSLLAGVHEQYF. Here the CDR3 DNA reads TGTGCCAGCAGCCTACTAGCGGGAGTTCACGAGCAGTACTTC.

This rearrangement joins TRBV2 to TRBJ2-3; a weak D match, TRBD2 (6 bases). Trimming pared 6 bases from V and 2 bases from J, leaving 12 bases between. Germline loops: CDR1 SNHLY, CDR2 FYNNEI. CDR3 length equals 14 residues. CDR3 coding DNA: TGTGCCAGCAGGGAATGGCGGGACACAGATACGCAGTATTTT. Its protein product is CASREWRDTDTQYF. Complete variable domain (other parts from reference TRBV2 and TRBJ2-3): EPEVTQTPSHQVTQMGQEVILRCVPISNHLYFYWYRQILGQKVEFLVSFYNNEISEKSEIFDDQFSVERPDGSNFTLKIRSTKLEDSAMYFCASREWRDTDTQYFGPGTRLTVL.

The gene calls are TRBV7-2 and TRBJ2-7, with D perhaps being TRBD1 or TRBD2 (5 bases each). The CDR3 contains 11 residues. Germline V gene data show CDR1 as SGHTA and CDR2 as FQGNSA. Trimming cost V 1 base and J 8 bases, with 6 bases left between them. The CDR3 here is CASSLEGQQYF. The CDR3 region has the DNA TGTGCCAGCAGCTTAGAGGGACAGCAGTACTTC.

This clonotype was recorded only once. The rearrangement uses TRBV6-6 and TRBJ1-5; D gene unclear. Deletions cut 0 bases from V and 3 bases from J, with 9 bases between. Germline loops: CDR1 MNHNY, CDR2 SVGAGI (reference sequence). The CDR3 loop spans 15 amino acids. As DNA, the CDR3 is TGTGCCAGCAGTTACTCGGTGGAAATCAATCAGCCCCAGCATTTT. It translates to CASSYSVEINQPQHF.

The V call is TRBV20-1, the J call TRBJ2-7, with a possible D match to TRBD1 (5 bases). The CDR3 extends over 15 amino acids. Trimming shortened V by 0 bases and J by 0 bases, and 12 bases separated the two germline ends. Germline CDR1 DFQATT, CDR2 SNEGSKA (reference sequence). This chain's CDR3 is CSARDPKGVSYEQYF. The CDR3 DNA sequence: TGCAGTGCTAGAGATCCAAAAGGGGTCTCCTACGAGCAGTACTTC.

The rearrangement uses TRBV20-1 and TRBJ1-1, with D hard to call. V was cut by 5 bases and J by 0 bases, with 10 bases left in between. This CDR3 comprises 13 residues. Germline V gene lookup returns CDR1 DFQATT and CDR2 SNEGSKA (reference sequence). CDR3 loop: CSAPLAVNTEAFF. As DNA, the CDR3 is TGCAGTGCTCCCCTGGCAGTGAACACTGAAGCTTTCTTT.

V gene TRBV4-1 combines with J gene TRBJ2-5; D call uncertain. The germline gives CDR1 MGHRA, CDR2 YSYEKL. This CDR3 comprises 17 residues. Trimming left V 1 base short and J 5 bases short, with 20 bases between. The chain's CDR3 is CASSQVLERVEQETQYF. The DNA for the CDR3 is TGCGCCAGCAGCCAAGTTTTAGAGCGAGTTGAACAGGAGACCCAGTACTTC.

The chain uses TRBV13 and TRBJ1-6, with 8 bases aligning to TRBD1. The V gene end was trimmed by 5 bases and the J gene end by 7 bases; junction bases not matched to a gene: 4. The CDR3 contains 14 residues. The V gene's germline CDR1 is PRHDT and CDR2 FYEKMQ (reference sequence). This chain's CDR3 is CASSVQGGNSPLHF. The DNA for the CDR3 is TGTGCCAGCAGCGTACAGGGGGGCAATTCACCCCTCCACTTT.

This rearrangement joins TRBV9 to TRBJ2-1; 7 positions agree with TRBD1. CDR3 size: 13 residues. V dropped 8 bases and J dropped 7; count of bases not matched to a gene: 9. The germline gives CDR1 SGDLS, CDR2 YYNGEE. CDR3 sequence: CASQTGLGNEQFF. The CDR3 DNA is TGTGCCAGTCAGACAGGGTTGGGGAATGAGCAGTTCTTC.

The chain employs TRBV6-5 and TRBJ2-5; D gene unclear. Per germline, CDR1 MNHEY and CDR2 SVGAGI. This CDR3 spans 15 amino acids. Deletions cut 0 bases from V and 2 bases from J, with 10 bases between. CDR3 in amino acids: CASSYSWGIQETQYF. The CDR3, as DNA: TGTGCCAGCAGTTACTCATGGGGAATACAAGAGACCCAGTACTTC.

V and J are TRBV7-9 and TRBJ2-3; no reliable D call. This CDR3 region has 16 residues. From germline, CDR1 is SEHNR and CDR2 FQNEAQ (reference sequence). The V end was cut by 4 bases, the J end by 4 bases, with 18 bases between. DNA for the CDR3: TGTGCCAGCAGCTCGCCGCTTATCCCGGTACCAGATACGCAGTATTTT. This encodes CASSSPLIPVPDTQYF.

This clonotype was detected only once. The chain has TRBV27 and TRBJ1-5; D not resolved. The V end lost 6 bases, the J end lost 3 bases, and 15 bases lay between the germline ends. Germline CDR1 is MNHEY and CDR2 is SMNVEV (reference sequence). The CDR3 is made up of 15 amino acids. CDR3 coding DNA: TGTGCCAGCAGACCCATAGGGAGCTTCAATCAGCCCCAGCATTTT. Its translation: CASRPIGSFNQPQHF.

The rearrangement joins TRBV6-5 to TRBJ2-3; 8 bases match TRBD1. Germline V lookup: CDR1 MNHEY, CDR2 SVGAGI. This CDR3 has 13 amino acids. V shed 5 bases, J shed 7 bases, and the junction held 5 bases outside the gene matches. The CDR3 is CASSQDRAYTQYF. The CDR3 DNA is TGTGCCAGCAGTCAGGACAGGGCTTATACGCAGTATTTT.

The V call is TRBV4-1, the J call TRBJ2-1; D is possibly TRBD2 (6 bases). The V gene lost 4 bases and the J gene lost 7 bases, with 23 bases spanning the gap. The CDR3 is 17 amino acids. CDR1 and CDR2 (germline): MGHRA, YSYEKL. The DNA of the CDR3 is TGCGCCAGCAGCCCCCGGGCGGGACCGGGGTACAGGAATGAGCAGTTCTTC. Protein: CASSPRAGPGYRNEQFF.

This chain joins TRBV15 and TRBJ2-5; TRBD2 agrees at 8 bases. V was clipped by 0 bases and J by 5 bases; unmatched bases: 8. The CDR3 has 16 residues. Germline V lookup: CDR1 LNHNV, CDR2 YYDKDF (reference sequence). The CDR3 loop is CATSRDRGGPSETQYF. The CDR3, as DNA: TGTGCCACCAGCAGAGATCGGGGGGGGCCTTCGGAGACCCAGTACTTC.

V gene TRBV29-1 combines with J gene TRBJ2-1, with D tentatively TRBD2 (5 bases). The CDR3 is 10 amino acids. Between the trimmed V and J ends, which lost 6 bases and 10 bases, there was a span of 10 bases. Per the germline V gene, CDR1 is SQVTM and CDR2 is ANQGSEA. In nucleotides, the CDR3 is TGCAGCGTGACCGGGAAAGAGCAGTTCTTC. This gives the protein CSVTGKEQFF.

The chain employs TRBV20-1 and TRBJ1-1; D not resolved. Trimming pared 3 bases from V and 1 base from J, leaving 6 bases between. The CDR3 loop spans 12 amino acids. Germline V gene sequence: CDR1 DFQATT, CDR2 SNEGSKA (reference sequence). The CDR3 reads CSARVPNTEAFF. The CDR3 DNA reads as TGCAGTGCTAGGGTACCGAACACTGAAGCTTTCTTT.

The chain has TRBV29-1 and TRBJ1-1, with D uncertain. V lost 4 bases and J 3 bases, leaving 9 bases between the germline ends. The CDR3 contains 12 residues. From germline, CDR1 is SQVTM and CDR2 ANQGSEA. CDR3 protein: CSVVRPYTEAFF. The CDR3 bases are TGCAGCGTTGTGAGGCCTTACACTGAAGCTTTCTTT. The complete variable domain, with remaining parts taken from reference TRBV29-1 and TRBJ1-1, reads SAVISQKPSRDICQRGTSLTIQCQVDSQVTMMFWYRQQPGQSLTLIATANQGSEATYESGFVIDKFPISRPNLTFSTLTVSNMSPEDSSIYLCSVVRPYTEAFFGQGTRLTVV.

The chain recombines TRBV27 with TRBJ1-1; unclear D gene. Germline CDR1 reads MNHEY; CDR2 reads SMNVEV (reference sequence). The CDR3 extends over 15 amino acids. The germline V and J ends were trimmed by 1 base and 1 base, with 10 bases remaining between them. The CDR3, as DNA: TGTGCCAGCAGTTTATTAGGGAGTGCGAACACTGAAGCTTTCTTT. Its translation: CASSLLGSANTEAFF.

V is TRBV6-5 and J is TRBJ2-3; the D gene is possibly TRBD1 (6 bases). The CDR3 is 13 residues long. The V end was cut by 10 bases, the J end by 1 base, with 12 bases between. Germline V gene lookup returns CDR1 MNHEY and CDR2 SVGAGI. CDR3 residues: CATTGQGTDTQYF. The CDR3 DNA sequence: TGTGCCACCACAGGGCAGGGCACAGATACGCAGTATTTT.

The rearrangement joins TRBV7-9 to TRBJ2-6; D ambiguous. The CDR3 has 15 residues. V was pared by 7 bases and J by 0 bases, with 10 bases between. Germline-derived CDR1 and CDR2 are SEHNR and FQNEAQ (reference sequence). The CDR3 region has the DNA TGTGCCAGCATCCTCACGGGCTCTGGGGCCAACGTCCTGACTTTC. This translates into CASILTGSGANVLTF.

J is TRBJ2-7 and V is TRBV20-1; D unclear. V gave up 0 bases and J gave up 1 base, with 13 bases separating them. Germline V lookup: CDR1 DFQATT, CDR2 SNEGSKA (reference sequence). The CDR3 has 15 amino acids. This CDR3 is CSARDLGEPSYEQYF. The CDR3 bases are TGCAGTGCTAGAGATCTGGGCGAACCGTCCTACGAGCAGTACTTC.

J is TRBJ1-2 and V is TRBV29-1; D remains unclear. Trimming cost V 4 bases and J 7 bases, with 10 bases left between them. The CDR3 sequence is 11 residues long. The germline CDR1 and CDR2 sequences are SQVTM and ANQGSEA. This CDR3 reads CSVVGVSGYTF. The CDR3 DNA is TGCAGCGTTGTCGGCGTGTCTGGCTACACCTTC.

The table lists this clonotype with a count of one. The CDR3 DNA reads as TGTGCCAGCAGTTTTGGAGGAGTAAGGGGCTACACCTTC. It encodes CASSFGGVRGYTF. V is TRBV27 and J is TRBJ1-2, with D hard to call. CDR3 length: 13 amino acids. V was pared by 3 bases and J by 8 bases, with 13 bases between. CDR1 is MNHEY, CDR2 SMNVEV, per germline (reference sequence).

The gene calls are TRBV2 and TRBJ2-1; D unresolved. CDR3 length: 13 amino acids. CDR1 SNHLY and CDR2 FYNNEI come from the germline V gene. V was clipped by 8 bases and J by 3 bases, with 11 bases between them. The CDR3 DNA sequence: TGTGCCAGCTGTATCGACTTCTACAATGAGCAGTTCTTC. Protein sequence: CASCIDFYNEQFF.

This chain links TRBV28 with TRBJ1-1, with unresolved D. Deletions cut 6 bases from V and 5 bases from J, with 28 bases between. This CDR3 is built from 18 residues. CDR1 MDHEN and CDR2 SYDVKM come from the germline V gene. The CDR3: CASSYGPRTSWAQTEAFF. As DNA, the CDR3 is TGTGCCAGCAGCTACGGCCCCAGGACTTCCTGGGCTCAGACTGAAGCTTTCTTT.

The chain has TRBV27 and TRBJ2-1; no firm D call. The CDR3 sequence is 16 residues long. V was cut by 4 bases and J by 5 bases, with 18 bases left in between. CDR1 is MNHEY, CDR2 SMNVEV, per germline (reference sequence). CDR3 loop: CASSSLNYYLNNEQFF. The CDR3 nucleotides are TGTGCCAGCAGTTCACTTAATTACTACCTAAACAATGAGCAGTTCTTC.

The V call is TRBV5-6, the J call TRBJ2-7, with unresolved D. Germline V gene data show CDR1 as SGHDT and CDR2 as YYEEEE. This CDR3 comprises 14 residues. Trimming removed 2 bases at V and 3 bases at J, with 12 bases between. The CDR3 DNA reads TGTGCCAGCAGCTTCCTTCGCAGTTTCTACGAGCAGTACTTC. As protein: CASSFLRSFYEQYF. Full variable domain (missing parts from reference TRBV5-6 and TRBJ2-7): DAGVTQSPTHLIKTRGQQVTLRCSPKSGHDTVSWYQQALGQGPQFIFQYYEEEERQRGNFPDRFSGHQFPNYSSELNVNALLLGDSALYLCASSFLRSFYEQYFGPGTRLTVT.

A single count supports this clonotype. This chain uses TRBV7-9 with TRBJ2-2; perhaps TRBD2 as D (5 bases). The V end was cut by 4 bases, the J end by 5 bases, with 11 bases between. Germline loops: CDR1 SEHNR, CDR2 FQNEAQ (reference sequence). The CDR3 has 14 amino acids. The CDR3 DNA is TGTGCCAGCAGCTCTTCGAGGGTAACCGGGGAGCTGTTTTTT. This gives the protein CASSSSRVTGELFF.

The chain links TRBV19 to TRBJ1-2; 11 bases are a match to TRBD1. This CDR3 spans 14 amino acids. From germline, CDR1 is LNHDA and CDR2 SQIVND (reference sequence). V lost 7 bases to trimming and J lost 2 bases; unmatched junction nucleotides: 3. CDR3 bases: TGTGCCAGTATTGGGACAGGGGGGAACTATGGCTACACCTTC. As protein: CASIGTGGNYGYTF.